The 3 T cell receptor beta chains below all came from one sample that was sequenced in a study of T cell responses to AZD1222 COVID-19 vaccine. Method: immunoSEQ multiplex PCR; TCRdb's copy keeps in-frame clones and lacks some. The table has around 100,000 clones, about 88% seen once; the top ten hold 16%. The sequencing used peripheral blood, collected on day 0 of AZD1222 vaccination. These receptors originate from an adult in good health.

This sequence joins TRBV5-1 and TRBJ2-5; 13 bases align to TRBD2. CDR1 and CDR2 from the germline V gene are SGHRS and YFSETQ. This CDR3 has 16 residues. Germline trimming cut 6 bases from V and 3 bases from J; bases unmatched to any gene: 8. CDR3 nucleotide sequence: TGCGCCAGCACCGAGCCGGGACTAGCGGGGAAAGAGACCCAGTACTTC. Its translation: CASTEPGLAGKETQYF.

The rearrangement joins TRBV5-1 to TRBJ2-1; perhaps D is TRBD1 or TRBD2 (5 bases each). The CDR3 length is 16 residues. Looked up from germline, CDR1 is SGHRS and CDR2 is YFSETQ. Trimming stripped 4 bases from V and 0 bases from J, with 14 bases between. For the CDR3, the DNA is TGCGCCAGCAGCCCAAGAGGGACCGGCTCCTACAATGAGCAGTTCTTC. Translating gives CASSPRGTGSYNEQFF.

This chain uses TRBV27 with TRBJ2-7; tentatively, D is TRBD2 (7 bases). The CDR3 spans 13 residues. V dropped 9 bases and J dropped 4 bases, with 16 bases sitting between them. Germline V lookup: CDR1 MNHEY, CDR2 SMNVEV (reference sequence). CDR3 protein: CARAGAGRYEQYF. The DNA for the CDR3 is TGTGCCAGGGCGGGGGCGGGTCGTTACGAGCAGTACTTC.